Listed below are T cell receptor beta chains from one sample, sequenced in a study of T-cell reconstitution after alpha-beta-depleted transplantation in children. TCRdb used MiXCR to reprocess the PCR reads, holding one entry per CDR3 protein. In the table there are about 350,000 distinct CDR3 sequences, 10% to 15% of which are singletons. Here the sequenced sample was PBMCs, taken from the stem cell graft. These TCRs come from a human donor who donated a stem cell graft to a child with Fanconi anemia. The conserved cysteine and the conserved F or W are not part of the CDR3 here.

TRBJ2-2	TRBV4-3	ASSQEAWTGELF
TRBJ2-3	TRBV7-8	ASSPQGLSTDTQY
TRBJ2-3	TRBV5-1	ASCTSGGTDTQY
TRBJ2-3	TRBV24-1	ATSSGGLSDTQY
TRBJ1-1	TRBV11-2	ASSIGLARPTSTEAF
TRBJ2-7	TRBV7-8	ASSWAGTSYEQY
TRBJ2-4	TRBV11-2	ASSLVRLAGGGENIQY
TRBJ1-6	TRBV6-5	ASSRTGDSSPLH
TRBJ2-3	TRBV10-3	AISWGPGGRTDTQY
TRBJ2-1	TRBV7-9	ASSLGGGGPYNEQF
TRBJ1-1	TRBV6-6	ASSTGGVSTEAF
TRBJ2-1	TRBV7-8	ASGGISRGEQF
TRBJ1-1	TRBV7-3	ASSLLFNTEAF
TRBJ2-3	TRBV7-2	ASSLQGITSTDTQY
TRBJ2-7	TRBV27	ASSPLASTGSYEQY
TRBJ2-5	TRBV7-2	ASRKIAGSQETQY
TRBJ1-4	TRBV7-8	ASSFQGLLDEKLF
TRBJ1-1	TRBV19	ASSMLVLGGDGYTEAF
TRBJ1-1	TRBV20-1	SALPPGRNTEAF
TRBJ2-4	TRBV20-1	SARDSLAKNIQY
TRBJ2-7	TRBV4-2	ASSSLLIGQGTYEQY
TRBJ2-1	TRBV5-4	ASSLARANEQF
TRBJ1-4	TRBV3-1	ASSRFGSEKLF
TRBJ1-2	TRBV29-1	SVDEGDGYT
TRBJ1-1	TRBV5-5	ASSLEQGGTEAF
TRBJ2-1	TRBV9	ASSVTAGVGYNEQF
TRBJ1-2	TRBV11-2	ASSFNRGTIENT
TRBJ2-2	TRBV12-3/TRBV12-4	ASSLYLRNTGELF
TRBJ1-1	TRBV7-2	ASRYVLGMAEAF
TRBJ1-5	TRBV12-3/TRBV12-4	ASSFPGQPQH
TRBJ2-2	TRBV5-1	ASTPTGTNTGELF
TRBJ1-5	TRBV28	ASSSDSLDQPQH
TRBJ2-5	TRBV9	ASSARASVETQY
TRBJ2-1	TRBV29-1	SVLVNEQF
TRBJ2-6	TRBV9	ASSVGRKGANVLT
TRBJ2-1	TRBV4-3	ASSQVAQGGNEQF
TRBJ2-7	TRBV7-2	ASSFRGQGGYEQY
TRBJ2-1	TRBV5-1	ASSLGQHNEQF
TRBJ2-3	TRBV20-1	SAPRTDTQY
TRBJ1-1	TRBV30	AWRMGGGTEAF
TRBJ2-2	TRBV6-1	ASSELGGRGELF
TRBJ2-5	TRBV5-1	ASSLDPQETQY
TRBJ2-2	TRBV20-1	SAYTGEKAGELF
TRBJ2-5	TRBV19	ASSPRDRRETQY
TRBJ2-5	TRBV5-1	ASSETPDQETQY
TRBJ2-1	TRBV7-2	ASSLPNGDEQF
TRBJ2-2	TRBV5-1	ASSSMGAANTGELF
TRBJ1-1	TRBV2	ASARDRNTEAF
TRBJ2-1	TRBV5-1	ASSLGQAGGTYGNEQF
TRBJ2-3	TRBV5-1	ASSPGSGLSTDTQY
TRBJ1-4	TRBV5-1	ASSLGQVGEKLF
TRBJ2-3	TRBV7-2	ASSLGGSADTQY